The 20 T cell receptor beta chains below were found in one sample sequenced in a study of blood T cell repertoires in COVID-19. This table comes from immunoSEQ multiplex PCR, and its TCRdb copy is limited to in-frame clones, with some not included. The table has approximately 69,000 clones, roughly 90% seen once. Sequencing was performed on peripheral blood. These receptors were collected from a man between 45 and 60 years old with acute or convalescent COVID-19.

This clone has more than one count but fewer than ten. The V call is TRBV30, the J call TRBJ1-1; weak D call: TRBD1 (6 bases). Germline CDR1 is GTSNPN and CDR2 is SVGIG (reference sequence). V lost 2 bases and J 0 bases, leaving 19 bases between the germline ends. The CDR3 consists of 17 residues. The chain's CDR3 is CAWSKGTPWGLNTEAFF. CDR3 DNA sequence: TGTGCCTGGAGTAAAGGGACACCCTGGGGGTTGAACACTGAAGCTTTCTTT.

CDR3 nucleotide sequence: TGTGCCAGCAGCTCCACCGGGACAGGGGGGAATCAGCCCCAGCATTTT. Protein sequence: CASSSTGTGGNQPQHF. V gene TRBV5-5 combines with J gene TRBJ1-5, with 11 bases identical to TRBD1. V dropped 3 bases and J dropped 4; count of bases not matched to a gene: 6. In germline, CDR1 is SGHKS, CDR2 YYEKEE (reference sequence). The CDR3 has 16 residues.

CDR3 coding DNA: TGCAGTGCTAGTCTAGCGGGGGGCGATTTCCGAAATACGCAGTATTTT. It codes for CSASLAGGDFRNTQYF. This chain connects TRBV20-1 to TRBJ2-3; TRBD2 matches at 11 bases. The CDR3 sequence is 16 residues long. With V trimmed by 3 bases and J by 7 bases, 12 bases remained unmatched. Germline V gives CDR1 DFQATT, CDR2 SNEGSKA (reference sequence).

The chain recombines TRBV5-1 with TRBJ1-1; 7 nucleotides align to TRBD1. Germline loops: CDR1 SGHRS, CDR2 YFSETQ. V was pared by 1 base and J by 2 bases, with 5 bases of the junction left unmatched. The CDR3 contains 15 residues. Here the CDR3 DNA reads TGCGCCAGCAGCTTGTTAGGGACAGTTAACACTGAAGCTTTCTTT. Protein product: CASSLLGTVNTEAFF.

V is TRBV6-6 and J is TRBJ1-1, with 7 bases matching TRBD1. In germline, CDR1 is MNHNY, CDR2 SVGAGI (reference sequence). CDR3 size: 15 residues. V was clipped by 5 bases and J by 2 bases; unmatched bases: 8. The CDR3 region is CASSGRDRSNTEAFF. The CDR3 DNA is TGTGCCAGCAGTGGCCGGGACAGAAGTAACACTGAAGCTTTCTTT.

In its sample, this clone ranks as medium-sized. This sequence joins TRBV19 and TRBJ2-7; unclear D gene. The ends were cut back, 5 bases at V and 1 base at J, with 12 bases in the middle. The CDR3 loop spans 14 amino acids. Germline values: CDR1 LNHDA, CDR2 SQIVND (reference sequence). CDR3 loop: CASSLNGPSYEQYF. The CDR3 DNA sequence: TGTGCCAGTAGTCTCAATGGGCCTTCCTACGAGCAGTACTTC.

The sample holds one count of this clone. The same CDR3 arises from other DNA sequences in this sample as well. The CDR3 protein is CASSETGGANNSPLHF. Written as DNA, the CDR3 is TGTGCCAGCTCCGAAACAGGGGGCGCGAATAATTCACCCCTCCACTTT. The chain uses TRBV18 and TRBJ1-6, with 9 positions matching TRBD1. Germline V lookup: CDR1 KGHSH, CDR2 LQKENI. The CDR3 is 16 residues long. V lost 6 bases, J lost 5 bases, and 8 bases stayed unmatched.

The V call is TRBV5-5, the J call TRBJ2-7; D is possibly TRBD1 (5 bases). The CDR3 loop spans 14 amino acids. CDR1 SGHKS and CDR2 YYEKEE come from the germline V gene (reference sequence). Trimming stripped 0 bases from V and 3 bases from J, with 10 bases between. The CDR3 reads CASSLARVNYEQYF. The CDR3 bases are TGTGCCAGCAGCTTGGCCAGGGTGAACTACGAGCAGTACTTC.

The chain is built from TRBV20-1 and TRBJ1-5; D remains ambiguous. Trimming took 3 bases from V and 0 from J, leaving 9 bases between them. Germline V lookup: CDR1 DFQATT, CDR2 SNEGSKA (reference sequence). This CDR3 contains 14 residues. The CDR3 DNA is TGCAGTGCTAGTTCAGGTTATAGCAATCAGCCCCAGCATTTT. Amino acid sequence: CSASSGYSNQPQHF.

The chain joins TRBV5-4 to TRBJ1-2; tentatively, D is TRBD1 (5 bases). Trimming removed 2 bases from V and 1 base from J, with 9 bases in between. CDR1 SGHNT and CDR2 YYREEE come from the germline V gene (reference sequence). CDR3 length equals 14 residues. The CDR3 DNA reads as TGTGCCAGCAGCTTCACTCAGGGTAACTATGGCTACACCTTC. This gives the protein CASSFTQGNYGYTF.

This chain uses TRBV12-5 with TRBJ2-7; 8 bases match TRBD1. Germline CDR1 LGHNT, CDR2 FRNRAP. This CDR3 contains 17 residues. V shed 1 base and J 1 base; nucleotides not matched to a gene: 9. The DNA of the CDR3 is TGTGCTAGTGGTTTGGACACGGACAGGGAAGGGTCCTACGAGCAGTACTTC. Protein product: CASGLDTDREGSYEQYF.

The table lists this clone with a few counts. This rearrangement joins TRBV5-1 to TRBJ2-7; D is undetermined. Germline V gene lookup returns CDR1 SGHRS and CDR2 YFSETQ. V dropped 0 bases and J dropped 1 base, with 5 bases sitting between them. The CDR3 consists of 13 residues. The CDR3 protein is CASSLVSSYEQYF. The CDR3 bases are TGCGCCAGCAGCTTGGTTAGTTCCTACGAGCAGTACTTC.

The chain combines TRBV5-6 with TRBJ2-5, with 10 bases aligning to TRBD1. Germline loops: CDR1 SGHDT, CDR2 YYEEEE. The CDR3 length is 16 residues. The V gene end was trimmed by 3 bases and the J gene end by 0 bases; junction bases not matched to a gene: 5. The CDR3 spells CASSSRTGGYQETQYF. The CDR3, as DNA: TGTGCCAGCAGCTCCCGGACAGGGGGGTACCAAGAGACCCAGTACTTC. The whole variable domain, filled in from reference TRBV5-6 and TRBJ2-5, reads DAGVTQSPTHLIKTRGQQVTLRCSPKSGHDTVSWYQQALGQGPQFIFQYYEEEERQRGNFPDRFSGHQFPNYSSELNVNALLLGDSALYLCASSSRTGGYQETQYFGPGTRLLVL.

The chain combines TRBV4-2 with TRBJ2-3; D call uncertain. The CDR3 has 16 amino acids. Trimming stripped 1 base from V and 0 bases from J, with 11 bases between. The germline CDR1 and CDR2 sequences are LGHNA and YNFKEQ. The CDR3 reads CASSQGLGRSTDTQYF. The CDR3 coding sequence is TGTGCCAGCAGCCAAGGATTGGGCCGTAGCACAGATACGCAGTATTTT.

The rearrangement links TRBV3-1 (or the pseudogene TRBV3-2) to TRBJ1-5; no firm D call. This CDR3 has 13 residues. Per the germline V gene, CDR1 is LGHDT and CDR2 is YNNKEL (reference sequence). Trimming removed 3 bases from V and 5 bases from J, with 8 bases in between. This chain's CDR3 is CASSHNRDQPQHF. The CDR3 DNA follows: TGTGCCAGCAGCCACAACAGAGATCAGCCCCAGCATTTT.

The count of this clone is one. The chain links TRBV6-5 to TRBJ1-2, with D maybe TRBD1 (6 bases). Germline CDR1 and CDR2: MNHEY and SVGAGI. The CDR3 loop spans 11 amino acids. Trimming took off 11 bases at V and 2 bases at J, with 9 bases between the two ends. Written as DNA, the CDR3 is TGTGCCGGTGGACAGAACTATGGCTACACCTTC. Translated: CAGGQNYGYTF.

This chain uses TRBV7-6 with TRBJ2-5; 7 positions agree with TRBD2. Germline-derived CDR1 and CDR2 are SGHVS and FNYEAQ. Unmatched junction bases numbered 9, after V lost 5 bases and J lost 0 bases. This CDR3 comprises 16 residues. The CDR3, as DNA: TGTGCCAGCAGCCCCCGGTCGCGGGGGAACCAAGAGACCCAGTACTTC. Amino acid sequence: CASSPRSRGNQETQYF.

The gene calls are TRBV7-8 and TRBJ2-1; 8 nucleotides line up with TRBD1. Germline V gene data show CDR1 as SGHVS and CDR2 as FQNEAQ. The CDR3 has 14 amino acids. V shed 2 bases, J shed 7 bases, and the junction held 4 bases outside the gene matches. CDR3 bases: TGTGCCAGCAGCTTACAGGGGGCTCTTAATGAGCAGTTCTTC. It translates to CASSLQGALNEQFF. Filled out from reference TRBV7-8 and TRBJ2-1, the complete variable domain reads GAGVSQSPRYKVAKRGQDVALRCDPISGHVSLFWYQQALGQGPEFLTYFQNEAQLDKSGLPSDRFFAERPEGSVSTLKIQRTQQEDSAVYLCASSLQGALNEQFFGPGTRLTVL.

V is TRBV5-4 and J is TRBJ2-3; 9 nucleotides match TRBD1. The CDR3 runs to 16 residues. The germline V gene encodes CDR1 SGHNT and CDR2 YYREEE (reference sequence). V was pared by 0 bases and J by 4 bases, with 6 bases of the junction left unmatched. The CDR3 region is CASSLGQGGHSDTQYF. The CDR3, as DNA: TGTGCCAGCAGCTTGGGACAGGGGGGTCATTCAGATACGCAGTATTTT.

V and J are TRBV5-1 and TRBJ2-2; perhaps TRBD1 as D (6 bases). V dropped 3 bases and J dropped 4 bases, with 13 bases sitting between them. The CDR3 extends over 15 amino acids. CDR1 and CDR2 from the germline V gene are SGHRS and YFSETQ. The CDR3 spells CASSSQGLGTGELFF. CDR3 nucleotides: TGCGCCAGCAGCTCACAGGGTTTAGGCACCGGGGAGCTGTTTTTT.